The source of this T cell receptor (beta chain) is a study of OX40 agonist ivuxolimab in advanced cancers. Across the whole study: Administration of intravenous ivuxolimab to patients occurred every 2 weeks at 0.01 to 10 mg/kg.

The protocol was immunoSEQ multiplex PCR, while the TCRdb copy is restricted to in-frame clones and leaves out a portion. The sample yields fewer than 50,000 clones, about 86% seen once. Points from the study as a whole: Researchers report that CD8+ T cells had, on average, more expanded clones than CD4+. The study found among the lowest clonal expansion in partial responders at 0.1-3.0 mg/kg.

In its sample, this clone was seen once. The antigen is not known. This receptor was obtained from an adult with an advanced solid tumor such as melanoma, head and neck, liver or kidney cancer. Source: CD4+ or CD8+ T cells sorted from blood, taken in a trial of the OX40 agonist ivuxolimab.

This CDR3 is CASSFNPSGSIYEQYF. The CDR3 nucleotides read TGTGCCAGCAGCTTTAATCCTAGCGGGAGTATCTACGAGCAGTACTTC. The rearrangement links TRBV5-6 to TRBJ2-7, with 10 bases aligning to TRBD2. V lost 2 bases and J lost 3; bases outside the gene matches: 8. The CDR3 totals 16 residues. Germline CDR1 and CDR2: SGHDT and YYEEEE.